Listed below are T cell receptor beta chains from one sample, sequenced in a study of cytomegalovirus exposure and HLA in healthy donors. TCRdb's copy holds only in-frame clones and misses some; the assay was immunoSEQ multiplex PCR. The sample carries 150,000 to 200,000 clones, 80% to 85% recorded once. The sequenced sample consisted of PBMCs. The receptors originated from a man aged 18 to 30 in good health and CMV-seronegative. Both conserved end residues are part of each CDR3. D genes are given only for firm matches. Size values are once, few and many counts, or a class for expanded clones, and some rows have none.

j_gene: TRBJ2-7; d_gene: TRBD2; v_gene: TRBV7-2; abundance: .; CDR3nt: TGTGCCAGCAGCACGGGACTAGCGGGAGGCGAGCAGTACTTC; CDR3aa: CASSTGLAGGEQYF
j_gene: TRBJ2-3; d_gene: .; v_gene: TRBV7-8; abundance: few; CDR3nt: TGTGCCAGCAGCTTAATGACTTCCACAGATACGCAGTATTTT; CDR3aa: CASSLMTSTDTQYF
j_gene: TRBJ2-5; d_gene: .; v_gene: TRBV6-1; abundance: few; CDR3nt: TGTGCCAGTCTAAAGGATCTGCGGCTAGAGACCCAGTACTTC; CDR3aa: CASLKDLRLETQYF
j_gene: TRBJ2-1; d_gene: TRBD1; v_gene: TRBV7-9; abundance: .; CDR3nt: TGTGCCAGCAGCTTAGAGGGGGACAGTTGGTATGAGCAGTTCTTC; CDR3aa: CASSLEGDSWYEQFF
j_gene: TRBJ2-1; d_gene: TRBD2; v_gene: TRBV14; abundance: .; CDR3nt: TGTGCCAGCAGCCAAGACCCGTGGACTAGCGGGAGTGATGAGCAGTTCTTC; CDR3aa: CASSQDPWTSGSDEQFF
j_gene: TRBJ2-1; d_gene: .; v_gene: TRBV10-3; abundance: .; CDR3nt: TGTGCCGGGGGGACGTCATACAATGAGCAGTTCTTC; CDR3aa: CAGGTSYNEQFF
j_gene: TRBJ2-1; d_gene: TRBD2; v_gene: TRBV13; abundance: .; CDR3nt: TGTGCCAGCAGCAAAAAGGGGGGGACTAGCGATGAGCAGTTCTTC; CDR3aa: CASSKKGGTSDEQFF
j_gene: TRBJ1-5; d_gene: TRBD1; v_gene: TRBV7-8; abundance: few; CDR3nt: TGTGCCAGCAGCCTCACCGGACAGGGAAGCAATCAGCCCCAGCATTTT; CDR3aa: CASSLTGQGSNQPQHF
j_gene: TRBJ2-5; d_gene: .; v_gene: TRBV5-1; abundance: .; CDR3nt: TGCGCCAGCAGCTTGGGCCAGGACAAAGAGACCCAGTACTTC; CDR3aa: CASSLGQDKETQYF
j_gene: TRBJ2-1; d_gene: TRBD2; v_gene: TRBV7-8; abundance: .; CDR3nt: TGTGCCAGCAGCCCGGGACTAGCGGACAACAATGAGCAGTTCTTC; CDR3aa: CASSPGLADNNEQFF
j_gene: TRBJ2-7; d_gene: TRBD1; v_gene: TRBV28; abundance: .; CDR3nt: TGTGCCAGCAGTTTAGGGGACAGCTTGACCTACGAGCAGTACTTC; CDR3aa: CASSLGDSLTYEQYF
j_gene: TRBJ1-3; d_gene: .; v_gene: TRBV28; abundance: .; CDR3nt: TGTGCCAGCAGCCCCGGGACTGTAAGAGGAAACACCATATATTTT; CDR3aa: CASSPGTVRGNTIYF
j_gene: TRBJ1-1; d_gene: .; v_gene: TRBV6-1; abundance: .; CDR3nt: TGTGCCAGCAGTGGACAAGCGAACACTGAAGCTTTCTTT; CDR3aa: CASSGQANTEAFF
j_gene: TRBJ2-7; d_gene: .; v_gene: TRBV28; abundance: once; CDR3nt: TGTGCCAGCAGCTCTCCCCGACAGGTTTCCTACGAGCAGTACTTC; CDR3aa: CASSSPRQVSYEQYF
j_gene: TRBJ1-1; d_gene: .; v_gene: TRBV6-5; abundance: .; CDR3nt: TGTGCCAGCAGTCAGACAGAGACTGAAGCTTTCTTT; CDR3aa: CASSQTETEAFF
j_gene: TRBJ2-7; d_gene: TRBD2; v_gene: TRBV29-1; abundance: .; CDR3nt: TGCAGCGTTAGCGGGGGCTACGAGCAGTACTTC; CDR3aa: CSVSGGYEQYF
j_gene: TRBJ2-7; d_gene: TRBD2; v_gene: TRBV5-1; abundance: .; CDR3nt: TGCGCCAGCAACCTGGGACTAGCGGGACCTAGCTCCTACGAGCAGTACTTC; CDR3aa: CASNLGLAGPSSYEQYF
j_gene: TRBJ2-1; d_gene: TRBD2; v_gene: TRBV6-1; abundance: .; CDR3nt: TGTGCCAGCGGGACTAGCCACTACAATGAGCAGTTCTTC; CDR3aa: CASGTSHYNEQFF
j_gene: TRBJ2-1; d_gene: TRBD2; v_gene: TRBV28; abundance: once; CDR3nt: TGTGCCAGCGGAACGGTTTGGGGGATGGGGGGGGAATATGAGCAGTTCTTC; CDR3aa: CASGTVWGMGGEYEQFF
j_gene: TRBJ1-1; d_gene: .; v_gene: TRBV5-1; abundance: .; CDR3nt: TGCGCCAGCAGCTGGGGACGGGGGATGAACACTGAAGCTTTCTTT; CDR3aa: CASSWGRGMNTEAFF
j_gene: TRBJ2-1; d_gene: TRBD1; v_gene: TRBV15; abundance: .; CDR3nt: TGTGCCACCAGCCGACCCCCGGACAGGGGTTTTTACAATGAGCAGTTCTTC; CDR3aa: CATSRPPDRGFYNEQFF
j_gene: TRBJ1-2; d_gene: TRBD1; v_gene: TRBV6-5; abundance: once; CDR3nt: TGTGCCAGCAGTTACTCCCCCGACAGGGGGCTGACCTTC; CDR3aa: CASSYSPDRGLTF
j_gene: TRBJ2-3; d_gene: .; v_gene: TRBV2; abundance: .; CDR3nt: TGTGCCAGCCGGGGTCCCTCCGGTGGCACAGATACGCAGTATTTT; CDR3aa: CASRGPSGGTDTQYF
j_gene: TRBJ2-7; d_gene: .; v_gene: TRBV11-2; abundance: .; CDR3nt: TGTGCCAGCAGCCACAACTACGAGCAGTACTTC; CDR3aa: CASSHNYEQYF
j_gene: TRBJ1-2; d_gene: .; v_gene: TRBV11-1; abundance: .; CDR3nt: TGTGCCAGCAGCAACCTCAGGACAAACTATGGCTACACCTTC; CDR3aa: CASSNLRTNYGYTF
j_gene: TRBJ2-1; d_gene: .; v_gene: TRBV29-1; abundance: .; CDR3nt: TGCAGCGTTGAAGGTGGAGGGGACCCTACGAATGAGCAGTTCTTC; CDR3aa: CSVEGGGDPTNEQFF
j_gene: TRBJ1-4; d_gene: TRBD1; v_gene: TRBV28; abundance: few; CDR3nt: TGTGCCAGCAGCCCCTCGACAGGGCTTAATGAAAAACTGTTTTTT; CDR3aa: CASSPSTGLNEKLFF
j_gene: TRBJ2-1; d_gene: TRBD1; v_gene: TRBV7-9; abundance: .; CDR3nt: TGTGCCAGCAGCCACGCCCGGACAGGGGGGTACAATGAGCAGTTCTTC; CDR3aa: CASSHARTGGYNEQFF
j_gene: TRBJ1-5; d_gene: .; v_gene: TRBV6-5; abundance: .; CDR3nt: TGTGCCAGCAGGTCACAGGGAAGTCAGCCCCAGCATTTT; CDR3aa: CASRSQGSQPQHF
j_gene: TRBJ2-5; d_gene: TRBD2; v_gene: TRBV29-1; abundance: .; CDR3nt: TGCAGCGTTGACGGGACTAGCGCCGATTCTGAGACCCAGTACTTC; CDR3aa: CSVDGTSADSETQYF
j_gene: TRBJ2-1; d_gene: TRBD2; v_gene: TRBV11-2; abundance: .; CDR3nt: TGTGCCAGCAGCTTAAACGGCGGGAGAAACAATGAGCAGTTCTTC; CDR3aa: CASSLNGGRNNEQFF
j_gene: TRBJ1-5; d_gene: .; v_gene: TRBV2; abundance: .; CDR3nt: TGTGCCAGCAGTGCTGGGCAGGGTATCAAGAGCAATCAGCCCCAGCATTTT; CDR3aa: CASSAGQGIKSNQPQHF
j_gene: TRBJ2-1; d_gene: .; v_gene: TRBV28; abundance: .; CDR3nt: TGTGCCAGCAGTCAAGGGGGGGTCCACAATGAGCAGTTCTTC; CDR3aa: CASSQGGVHNEQFF
j_gene: TRBJ2-6; d_gene: .; v_gene: TRBV5-6; abundance: few; CDR3nt: TGTGCCAGCAGCGTGGACAGCTCTGGGGCCAACGTCCTGACTTTC; CDR3aa: CASSVDSSGANVLTF
j_gene: TRBJ2-1; d_gene: TRBD1; v_gene: TRBV6-6; abundance: few; CDR3nt: TGTGCCAGCAGTTACCGTCCGACAGGGTCCTACAATGAGCAGTTCTTC; CDR3aa: CASSYRPTGSYNEQFF
j_gene: TRBJ1-2; d_gene: .; v_gene: TRBV6-6; abundance: .; CDR3nt: TGTGCCAGCAGTTACGTGGGAGCTGGGATCGGCTACACCTTC; CDR3aa: CASSYVGAGIGYTF
j_gene: TRBJ2-7; d_gene: TRBD1; v_gene: TRBV11-2; abundance: .; CDR3nt: TGTGCCAGCAGCCCGACAGGGGGCGGATACGAGCAGTACTTC; CDR3aa: CASSPTGGGYEQYF
j_gene: TRBJ1-5; d_gene: TRBD1; v_gene: TRBV28; abundance: once; CDR3nt: TGTGCCAGCAGTTCCCAGGACAGGCCACCAGATCAGCCCCAGCATTTT; CDR3aa: CASSSQDRPPDQPQHF
j_gene: TRBJ2-5; d_gene: .; v_gene: TRBV5-4; abundance: once; CDR3nt: TGTGCCAGCAGCGTCGTAGGGGGCCGGGAGGAGACCCAGTACTTC; CDR3aa: CASSVVGGREETQYF
j_gene: TRBJ2-2; d_gene: .; v_gene: TRBV5-4; abundance: .; CDR3nt: TGTGCCAGCAGGATTACAGGGCCCAACACCGGGGAGCTGTTTTTT; CDR3aa: CASRITGPNTGELFF
j_gene: TRBJ2-7; d_gene: TRBD1; v_gene: TRBV7-8; abundance: .; CDR3nt: TGTGCCAGCAGCCAGTTCGGGACAGGGAATTACGAGCAGTACTTC; CDR3aa: CASSQFGTGNYEQYF
j_gene: TRBJ1-1; d_gene: TRBD1; v_gene: TRBV11-3; abundance: .; CDR3nt: TGTGCCAGCAGCCCCGCCCCCGGACAGGGAGCTTTCTTT; CDR3aa: CASSPAPGQGAFF